These T cell receptor beta chains were read from a single sample in a study of T cell responses to AZD1222 COVID-19 vaccine. The data were produced by immunoSEQ multiplex PCR, yet TCRdb's version contains in-frame clones alone and is incomplete. The table shows 45,000 to 55,000 clones, with roughly three quarters occurring only once. The sample was peripheral blood, taken on day 0 of MenACWY control vaccination. These receptors all come from an adult in good health. The CDR3 runs from the conserved cysteine through the conserved F or W. The D gene is left open where the match is weak. For some rows the clone size is stated as once, few or many, or as a class when expanded; others skip it.

J gene	D gene	clone size	V gene	CDR3 DNA	CDR3 protein
TRBJ1-2	-	-	TRBV27	TGTGCCAGCAGCCGGGTGGGGGGCAATGGCTACACCTTC	CASSRVGGNGYTF
TRBJ1-2	-	-	TRBV27	TGTGCCAGCGCCCCTAGGGGCTCTCATGGCTACACCTTC	CASAPRGSHGYTF
TRBJ1-2	-	-	TRBV10-3	TGTGCCATCAGTACTGAGAGGGGTGGCTACACCTTC	CAISTERGGYTF
TRBJ2-5	TRBD1	few	TRBV10-3	TGTGCCATCAGTGAGGACGGGACAGCACAAGAGACCCAGTACTTC	CAISEDGTAQETQYF
TRBJ1-2	-	-	TRBV27	TGTGCCAGCAGTCAGACAGCTAACTCTAACTATGGCTACACCTTC	CASSQTANSNYGYTF
TRBJ2-2	-	few	TRBV11-3	TGTGCCAGCAGCTTGGGGGGACAATCGAACACCGGGGAGCTGTTTTTT	CASSLGGQSNTGELFF
TRBJ1-1	-	-	TRBV14	TGTGCCAGCAGCCAACAGGCGGCGACGAACACTGAAGCTTTCTTT	CASSQQAATNTEAFF
TRBJ2-7	TRBD1	-	TRBV28	TGTGCCAGCCAGGGACCGGGACAGGGATTTTACGAGCAGTACTTC	CASQGPGQGFYEQYF
TRBJ1-2	-	-	TRBV4-1	TGCGCCAGCAGCCAAGACCAGGGGACGGCCTATGGCTACACCTTC	CASSQDQGTAYGYTF
TRBJ2-3	-	-	TRBV20-1	TGCAGTGCTAGTGGGGACTCTGCCACGGCGTATTTT	CSASGDSATAYF
TRBJ1-2	-	-	TRBV27	TGTGCCAGCAGTTTGTCCGGAAGCCGGGATGGCTACACCTTC	CASSLSGSRDGYTF
TRBJ2-2	-	-	TRBV15	TGTGCCACCAGCAGACGAGGCAGGGGTAACACCGGGGAGCTGTTTTTT	CATSRRGRGNTGELFF